The clone carrying this TCR beta chain has only a few counts. Its antigen remains unidentified. This entry belongs to a study of identical twins. Study observations and caveats: The study reached conclusions through statistical analysis that was cross-sectional, not following the same donors. Out-of-frame alpha sequences common to twins exhibited a surplus of low generation probability. The presence of invariant MAIT and iNKT cells could partly confound analyses of zero-insertion sequences. Memory repertoires showed no such pattern, whereas abundant cord blood beta clonotypes carried fewer insertions.

From germline, CDR1 is DFQATT and CDR2 SNEGSKA (reference sequence). The CDR3 extends over 14 amino acids. V lost 6 bases to trimming and J lost 3 bases, with 14 bases between them. TCRdb re-derived calls from the 5' RACE reads in MiXCR, one entry per CDR3 protein. The sample holds 300,000 or so distinct CDR3 sequences, roughly 8.6% seen once. These sequences were also reported in another study, on yellow fever vaccine responses in identical twins.

The chain is built from TRBV20-1 and TRBJ2-2, with D possibly being TRBD1 (5 bases). The sequenced sample was CD8+ T cells sorted from blood. This TCR derives from a woman between 18 and 29 years old in good health. The chain's CDR3 is CSALGAQYTGELFF. The CDR3 bases are TGCAGTGCCTTAGGGGCCCAGTACACCGGGGAGCTGTTTTTT.